This T cell receptor (beta chain) was captured in a study of human T cells and chemical hapten exposure. This clonotype showed up just a few times. Library construction involved attaching unique molecular identifiers to individual cDNA molecules, which allowed quantitative, reproducible TCR counting. MiXCR, applied by TCRdb to the RACE reads, yields one record per CDR3 protein. Among over 100,000 distinct CDR3 sequences, about 9.4% were seen once, and the ten largest hold under 2%. This CDR3 is 12 amino acids long. Trimming pared 4 bases from V and 2 bases from J, leaving 6 bases between. CDR1 and CDR2 (germline): LNHDA, SQIVND (reference sequence). This sample's time point: healthy volunteer bleed at 2 weeks. Unfractionated whole blood yielded the extracted total RNA.

The source is a male donor in good health. Some clones in this sample may be carry-over from other donors' samples. The chain links TRBV19 to TRBJ2-7; D not certain. The sample consisted of whole blood. In DNA form, the CDR3 reads TGTGCCAGTAGTACCGGACCCTACGAGCAGTACTTC. It yields the protein CASSTGPYEQYF.